The clone carrying this T cell receptor (beta chain) was recorded a few times. Assay used: immunoSEQ multiplex PCR; TCRdb lists only in-frame clones, some missing. The data show over 250,000 clones, roughly 89% seen once. This specimen comes from a study of blood T cell repertoires in COVID-19. The V gene's germline CDR1 is SGHAT and CDR2 FQNNGV. Trimming cost V 5 bases and J 8 bases; bases outside gene matches: 7. The CDR3 consists of 14 residues. The origin of this receptor is a man aged 50-59 years with acute or convalescent COVID-19. Sequencing used peripheral blood. The chain uses TRBV11-2 and TRBJ2-3; 10 positions agree with TRBD2. CDR3 in DNA: TGTGCCAGCAGCCAAGCGGGGGGGCAGGCTACGCAGTATTTT. Translation gives CASSQAGGQATQYF.